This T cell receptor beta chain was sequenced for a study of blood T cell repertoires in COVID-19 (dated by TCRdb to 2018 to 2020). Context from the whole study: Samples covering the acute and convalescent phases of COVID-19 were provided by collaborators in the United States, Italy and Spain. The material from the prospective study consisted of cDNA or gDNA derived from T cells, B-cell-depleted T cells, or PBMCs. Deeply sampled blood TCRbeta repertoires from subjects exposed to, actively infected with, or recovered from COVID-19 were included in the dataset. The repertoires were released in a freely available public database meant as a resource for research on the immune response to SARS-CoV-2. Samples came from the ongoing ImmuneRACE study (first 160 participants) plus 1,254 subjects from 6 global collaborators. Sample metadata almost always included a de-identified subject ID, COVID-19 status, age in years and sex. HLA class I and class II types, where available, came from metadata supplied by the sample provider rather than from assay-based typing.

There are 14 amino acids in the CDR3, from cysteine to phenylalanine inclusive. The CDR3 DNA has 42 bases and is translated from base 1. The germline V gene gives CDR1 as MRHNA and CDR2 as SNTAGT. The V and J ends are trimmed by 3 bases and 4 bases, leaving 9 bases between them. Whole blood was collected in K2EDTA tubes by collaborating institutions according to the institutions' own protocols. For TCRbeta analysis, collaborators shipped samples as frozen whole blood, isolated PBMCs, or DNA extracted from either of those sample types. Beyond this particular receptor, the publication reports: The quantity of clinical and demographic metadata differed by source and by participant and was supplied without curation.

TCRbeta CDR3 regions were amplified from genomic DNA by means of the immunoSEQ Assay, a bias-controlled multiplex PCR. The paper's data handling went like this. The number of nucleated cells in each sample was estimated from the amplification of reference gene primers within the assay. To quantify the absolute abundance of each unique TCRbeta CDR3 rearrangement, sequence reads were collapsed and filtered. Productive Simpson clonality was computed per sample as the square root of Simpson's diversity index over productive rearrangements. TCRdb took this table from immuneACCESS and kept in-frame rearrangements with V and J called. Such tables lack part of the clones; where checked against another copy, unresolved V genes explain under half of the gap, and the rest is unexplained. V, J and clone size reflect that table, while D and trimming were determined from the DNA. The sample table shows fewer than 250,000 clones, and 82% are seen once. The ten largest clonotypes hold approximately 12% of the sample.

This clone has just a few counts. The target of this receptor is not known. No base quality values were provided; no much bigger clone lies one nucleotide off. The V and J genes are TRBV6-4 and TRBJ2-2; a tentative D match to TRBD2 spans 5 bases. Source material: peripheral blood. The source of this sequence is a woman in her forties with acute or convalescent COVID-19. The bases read TGTGCCAGCAGTGAGGAAGCGGTCACCGGGGAGCTGTTTTTT. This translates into CASSEEAVTGELFF.